The 27 T cell receptor beta chains below all came from one sample that was sequenced in a study of early T cells in non-severe SARS-CoV-2 infection. One entry per CDR3 protein, called by TCRdb with MiXCR from the 5' RACE reads. The sample has some 66,000 distinct CDR3 sequences; roughly an eighth are singletons. The specimen was whole blood. These TCRs come from an adult who was a healthcare worker with PCR-confirmed SARS-CoV-2 infection or an uninfected control (not recorded which).

The CDR3 spells CSVLAGDTSGANVLTF. Here the CDR3 DNA reads TGCAGCGTTCTAGCGGGAGACACCTCTGGGGCCAACGTCCTGACTTTC. The chain couples TRBV29-1 to TRBJ2-6, with 10 nucleotides matching TRBD2. Germline V gene data show CDR1 as SQVTM and CDR2 as ANQGSEA. The CDR3 is 16 amino acids. Germline trimming cut 5 bases from V and 0 bases from J; bases unmatched to any gene: 4.

This clonotype was seen ten or more times. The V and J genes are TRBV29-1 and TRBJ2-7; D call uncertain. V shed 8 bases and J shed 1 base, with 12 bases lying between them. Germline V gene lookup returns CDR1 SQVTM and CDR2 ANQGSEA. CDR3 length: 12 residues. Here the CDR3 DNA reads TGCAGCATTTCGGACGGATCCTACGAGCAGTACTTC. It translates to CSISDGSYEQYF.

As concerns this clonotype: A much larger clone is a single base away; this may be a read error. V is TRBV28 and J is TRBJ2-7, with 9 bases aligning to TRBD1. CDR1 and CDR2 (germline): MDHEN, SYDVKM. Germline trimming cut 8 bases from V and 4 bases from J; bases unmatched to any gene: 6. The CDR3 totals 13 residues. The CDR3 bases are TGTGCCAGCGGGGGGACAGGGCGGTACGAGCAGTACTTC. Protein sequence: CASGGTGRYEQYF.

This clonotype was detected a few times. The V gene is TRBV28, the J gene TRBJ2-5; TRBD1 agrees at 8 bases. J was trimmed by 5 bases and V by 5 bases; bases with no gene match: 7. The germline V gene has CDR1 MDHEN and CDR2 SYDVKM. CDR3 size: 14 residues. The CDR3 DNA sequence: TGTGCCAGCAGTCGAGGCAGGGGGCGGGAGACCCAGTACTTC. Protein: CASSRGRGRETQYF.

The chain combines TRBV11-1 with TRBJ2-5, with 8 bases matching TRBD1. The CDR3 covers 14 residues. V lost 5 bases, J lost 2 bases, and 4 bases stayed unmatched. The V gene's germline CDR1 is SGHAT and CDR2 FQDESV (reference sequence). CDR3 in amino acids: CASSLDRGQETQYF. The CDR3 DNA is TGTGCCAGCAGCCTTGACAGGGGTCAAGAGACCCAGTACTTC.

In this sample, this clonotype turned up a few times. The V and J genes are TRBV5-5 and TRBJ2-1; 8 nucleotides match TRBD1. With V trimmed by 1 base and J by 16 bases, 7 bases remained unmatched. This CDR3 has 12 amino acids. Germline values: CDR1 SGHKS, CDR2 YYEKEE (reference sequence). The CDR3 protein is CASSLSRGQVFF. DNA for the CDR3: TGTGCCAGCAGCTTGTCCAGGGGGCAAGTCTTCTTC. Full variable domain (rest looked up from reference TRBV5-5 and TRBJ2-1): DAGVTQSPTHLIKTRGQQVTLRCSPISGHKSVSWYQQVLGQGPQFIFQYYEKEERGRGNFPDRFSARQFPNYSSELNVNALLLGDSALYLCASSLSRGQVFFGPGTRLTVL.

This clonotype was observed a handful of times. J is TRBJ2-7 and V is TRBV12-3 or TRBV12-4, with TRBD1 identical over 7 bases. This CDR3 has 15 amino acids. V shed 6 bases and J 4 bases; nucleotides not matched to a gene: 12. The CDR3 sequence: CASSLRQGKIYEQYF. CDR3 sequence (DNA): TGTGCCAGCAGCCTCCGACAGGGCAAGATTTACGAGCAGTACTTC.

This clonotype was observed a handful of times. The genes are TRBV13 and TRBJ2-3, with TRBD2 as a possible D gene (6 bases). Germline loops: CDR1 PRHDT, CDR2 FYEKMQ (reference sequence). V dropped 8 bases and J dropped 5 bases, with 23 bases sitting between them. This CDR3 has 16 residues. CDR3 amino acids: CASAPTSSVPRDTQYF. The CDR3 coding sequence is TGTGCCAGCGCCCCAACTAGCTCCGTTCCACGAGATACGCAGTATTTT. Variable domain in full (rest from reference TRBV13 and TRBJ2-3): AAGVIQSPRHLIKEKRETATLKCYPIPRHDTVYWYQQGPGQDPQFLISFYEKMQSDKGSIPDRFSAQQFSDYHSELNMSSLELGDSALYFCASAPTSSVPRDTQYFGPGTRLTVL.

As concerns this clonotype: The junction departs from the called germline gene at one end, perhaps through a read error. The chain is built from TRBV28 and TRBJ2-1; D not certain. The germline V gene encodes CDR1 MDHEN and CDR2 SYDVKM. CDR3 size: 13 residues. For the CDR3, the DNA is TGTGCCAGCAGTTTAAGTTGGCCTGCTCTTATCGTCTTC. Its protein is CASSLSWPALIVF.

This clonotype was detected many times. The chain recombines TRBV6-2 or TRBV6-3 with TRBJ2-2; 9 bases agree with TRBD2. J was trimmed by 5 bases and V by 0 bases; bases with no gene match: 10. Germline V lookup: CDR1 MNHEY, CDR2 SVGEGT. The CDR3 has 18 amino acids. CDR3 bases: TGTGCCAGCAGTTACTCGAGGGTAGCGGGAGCACCGACCGGGGAGCTGTTTTTT. It codes for CASSYSRVAGAPTGELFF.

This clonotype was seen more than once but under ten times. The chain links TRBV5-4 to TRBJ2-2; D not certain. The CDR3 consists of 15 residues. Germline V gene data show CDR1 as SGHNT and CDR2 as YYREEE (reference sequence). Between the trimmed V and J ends, which lost 1 base and 4 bases, there was a span of 11 bases. CDR3 in amino acids: CASSLLDVGTGELFF. The CDR3, as DNA: TGTGCCAGCAGCTTGCTAGATGTCGGCACCGGGGAGCTGTTTTTT. The whole variable domain, filled in from reference TRBV5-4 and TRBJ2-2, reads ETGVTQSPTHLIKTRGQQVTLRCSSQSGHNTVSWYQQALGQGPQFIFQYYREEENGRGNFPPRFSGLQFPNYSSELNVNALELDDSALYLCASSLLDVGTGELFFGEGSRLTVL.

Turning to this clonotype: At one end the junction does not follow the germline gene, possibly because of a read error. The gene calls are TRBV10-2 and TRBJ2-1; tentative D call: TRBD2 (6 bases). Per germline, CDR1 WSHSY and CDR2 SAAADI. The CDR3 totals 14 residues. CDR3 sequence reads: CVSSELASYNEQFF. The CDR3 DNA follows: TGCGTCAGCAGTGAGCTAGCGTCCTACAATGAGCAGTTCTTC.

The rearrangement joins TRBV7-2 to TRBJ2-7, with 10 bases aligning to TRBD1. CDR3 length: 14 residues. Per the germline V gene, CDR1 is SGHTA and CDR2 is FQGNSA. Germline trimming cut 4 bases from V and 4 bases from J; bases unmatched to any gene: 4. The CDR3 nucleotides are TGTGCCAGCAGCTCGGACAGGGGGTCGTACGAGCAGTACTTC. Protein: CASSSDRGSYEQYF.

In its sample, this clonotype was seen many times. The gene calls are TRBV6-5 and TRBJ2-1; no reliable D call. CDR3 length: 14 amino acids. In germline, CDR1 is MNHEY, CDR2 SVGAGI. Trimming removed 0 bases from V and 6 bases from J, with 9 bases in between. This CDR3 reads CASSYSGAVNEQFF. The CDR3 DNA sequence: TGTGCCAGCAGTTACTCCGGTGCGGTCAATGAGCAGTTCTTC.

This clonotype appeared many times. The chain links TRBV29-1 to TRBJ2-7, with 7 bases fitting TRBD1. The V gene end was trimmed by 6 bases and the J gene end by 3 bases; junction bases not matched to a gene: 2. The germline V gene encodes CDR1 SQVTM and CDR2 ANQGSEA. The CDR3 covers 11 residues. The CDR3 region is CSVGDSYEQYF. CDR3 in DNA: TGCAGCGTGGGGGACAGCTACGAGCAGTACTTC.

The sample holds a few counts of this clonotype. CDR3 sequence reads: CASSPLSGENTGELFF. In DNA, the CDR3 is TGTGCCAGCAGCCCGCTAAGCGGGGAGAACACCGGGGAGCTGTTTTTT. The V call is TRBV4-2, the J call TRBJ2-2, with 7 bases identical to TRBD2. CDR3 length equals 16 residues. V dropped 4 bases and J dropped 1; count of bases not matched to a gene: 6. Germline-derived CDR1 and CDR2 are LGHNA and YNFKEQ.

The sample holds many counts of this clonotype. This rearrangement joins TRBV29-1 to TRBJ1-1, with TRBD1 identical over 9 bases. Trimming cost V 7 bases and J 2 bases; bases outside gene matches: 14. CDR3 length equals 16 residues. Germline CDR1 reads SQVTM; CDR2 reads ANQGSEA. CDR3 nucleotide sequence: TGCAGCGGCAAGCAAACAGGGGGCTTTGGTAACACTGAAGCTTTCTTT. Translation gives CSGKQTGGFGNTEAFF.

The chain combines TRBV9 with TRBJ1-3; D not resolved. The germline CDR1 and CDR2 sequences are SGDLS and YYNGEE. This CDR3 has 12 amino acids. Trimming cost V 3 bases and J 4 bases, with 5 bases left between them. The CDR3 reads CASSGHGNTIYF. The DNA for the CDR3 is TGTGCCAGCAGCGGACACGGAAACACCATATATTTT.

This clonotype occurred a few times. The genes are TRBV6-4 and TRBJ2-1, with D maybe TRBD1 (5 bases). The CDR3 extends over 19 amino acids. Looked up from germline, CDR1 is MRHNA and CDR2 is SNTAGT. The V gene lost 3 bases and the J gene lost 0 bases, with 21 bases spanning the gap. CDR3 residues: CASSEVGQGIRGSYNEQFF. In DNA form, the CDR3 reads TGTGCCAGCAGTGAGGTTGGGCAGGGAATACGCGGCTCCTACAATGAGCAGTTCTTC.

This clonotype was observed a handful of times. The chain uses TRBV7-2 and TRBJ2-1; perhaps TRBD1 as D (8 bases). V lost 3 bases and J 8 bases, leaving 14 bases between the germline ends. The CDR3 consists of 14 residues. Germline assignment: CDR1 SGHTA and CDR2 FQGNSA. The CDR3 protein is CASSFWTGRDEQFF. The CDR3 coding sequence is TGTGCCAGCAGCTTTTGGACAGGGAGGGATGAGCAGTTCTTC.

CDR3: CSVDGQGTTYEQYF. The CDR3 DNA reads TGCAGCGTTGATGGGCAGGGTACGACCTACGAGCAGTACTTC. The gene calls are TRBV29-1 and TRBJ2-7; TRBD1 is a possible D gene (5 bases). Germline lookup yields CDR1 SQVTM and CDR2 ANQGSEA. The CDR3 length is 14 residues. V lost 3 bases and J 2 bases, leaving 14 bases between the germline ends.

This chain connects TRBV28 to TRBJ2-7, with 7 bases matching TRBD1. This CDR3 is 14 amino acids long. The trim removed 2 bases at V and 2 bases at J, leaving 3 bases unmatched. The germline V gene has CDR1 MDHEN and CDR2 SYDVKM. The DNA of the CDR3 is TGTGCCAGCAGTTTACCGGGGACAGCCTACGAGCAGTACTTC. This codes for CASSLPGTAYEQYF.

The genes are TRBV18 and TRBJ1-2; D uncertain. Germline V lookup: CDR1 KGHSH, CDR2 LQKENI. The CDR3 is 14 residues long. V lost 1 base, J lost 2 bases, and 8 bases lay in between. The CDR3 coding sequence is TGTGCCAGCTCACCACGGCAGGCAAACTATGGCTACACCTTC. It codes for CASSPRQANYGYTF.

This clonotype showed up just a few times. The chain couples TRBV12-3 or TRBV12-4 to TRBJ2-2, with 15 bases matching TRBD2. The J segment lost 7 bases and the V segment lost 6 bases, leaving 3 bases of the junction unmatched. This CDR3 spans 15 amino acids. The CDR3 reads CASRGLAGGYGELFF. The CDR3 DNA follows: TGTGCCAGCAGGGGACTAGCGGGAGGTTACGGGGAGCTGTTTTTT.

With regard to this clonotype: The junction shows a germline mismatch at one end, possibly a read error. This chain joins TRBV30 and TRBJ2-7, with 10 bases that match TRBD1. This CDR3 has 13 residues. CDR1 GTSNPN and CDR2 SVGIG come from the germline V gene (reference sequence). The CDR3 DNA reads as TGTGTCTGGAGGGGGACAGGGGTCTACGAGCAGTACTTC. Translated, it gives CVWRGTGVYEQYF.

The V gene is TRBV6-6, the J gene TRBJ1-5; TRBD1 might be the D (5 bases). This CDR3 comprises 15 residues. Trimming shortened V by 4 bases and J by 10 bases, and 20 bases separated the two germline ends. The V gene's germline CDR1 is MNHNY and CDR2 SVGAGI (reference sequence). CDR3 nucleotide sequence: TGTGCCAGCAGTTTCGCCCGGGACCTCGGGCTTCCCCAGCATTTT. This codes for CASSFARDLGLPQHF.

This clonotype was seen a handful of times. V is TRBV24-1 and J is TRBJ1-2; D may be TRBD1 (6 bases). With 1 base removed from V and 7 bases from J, the gap between germline ends came to 9 bases. The CDR3 length is 13 residues. Germline CDR1 KGHDR, CDR2 SFDVKD. The chain's CDR3 is CATSDFGRGGYTF. The CDR3 DNA is TGTGCCACCAGTGATTTCGGCAGGGGTGGCTACACCTTC.